This T cell receptor (beta chain) was recorded in a study of blood T cell repertoires in COVID-19. Overall study context: From T cells, B-cell-depleted T cells, or PBMCs came the material, which was cDNA or gDNA.

Data came from immunoSEQ multiplex PCR; TCRdb stores just in-frame clones and leaves some out. Here the sample spans roughly 130,000 clones, around 83% being singletons. The age range of participants was roughly 18 to 90 years, with residence in about two dozen US areas. Clinical histories supplied by participants themselves formed the basis of cohort assignment. Donors in Cohort 3 counted as recovered after two negative PCRs, clearance, or symptom resolution. V lost 4 bases and J 4 bases, leaving 11 bases between the germline ends. The CDR3 loop spans 13 amino acids. CDR1 SGDLS and CDR2 YYNGEE come from the germline V gene.

V usage is TRBV9 and J usage is TRBJ1-2; no clear D. The clonotype originates from a woman in her 30s who had recovered from COVID-19. Sequencing was carried out using PBMCs or T cells enriched from blood (not recorded which). The CDR3 region is CASSPRGGYGYTF. CDR3 in DNA: TGTGCCAGCAGCCCCCGGGGTGGCTATGGCTACACCTTC. Full variable domain (missing parts from reference TRBV9 and TRBJ1-2): DSGVTQTPKHLITATGQRVTLRCSPRSGDLSVYWYQQSLDQGLQFLIQYYNGEERAKGNILERFSAQQFPDLHSELNLSSLELGDSALYFCASSPRGGYGYTFGSGTRLTVV.